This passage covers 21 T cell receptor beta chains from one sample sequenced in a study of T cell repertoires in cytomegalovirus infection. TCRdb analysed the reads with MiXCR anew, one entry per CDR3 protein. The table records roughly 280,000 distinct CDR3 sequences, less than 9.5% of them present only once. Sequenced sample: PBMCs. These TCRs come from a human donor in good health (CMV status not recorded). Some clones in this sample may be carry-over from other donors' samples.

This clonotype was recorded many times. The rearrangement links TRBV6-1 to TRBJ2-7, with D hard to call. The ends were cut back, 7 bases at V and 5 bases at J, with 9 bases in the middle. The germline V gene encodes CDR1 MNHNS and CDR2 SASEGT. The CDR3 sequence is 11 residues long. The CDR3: CASTIRDEQYF. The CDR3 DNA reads TGTGCCAGCACGATCCGGGACGAGCAGTACTTC.

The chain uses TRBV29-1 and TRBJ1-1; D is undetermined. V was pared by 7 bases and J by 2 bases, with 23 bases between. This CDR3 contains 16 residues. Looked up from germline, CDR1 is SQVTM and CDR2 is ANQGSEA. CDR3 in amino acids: CSAGVRQPPSNTEAFF. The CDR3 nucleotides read TGCAGCGCCGGAGTCAGGCAGCCACCTTCTAACACTGAAGCTTTCTTT.

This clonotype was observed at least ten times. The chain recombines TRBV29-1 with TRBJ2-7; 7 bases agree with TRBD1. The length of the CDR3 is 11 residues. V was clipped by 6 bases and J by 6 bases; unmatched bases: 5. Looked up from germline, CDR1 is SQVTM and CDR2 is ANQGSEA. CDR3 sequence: CSVSDRAEQYF. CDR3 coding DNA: TGCAGCGTCTCAGACAGGGCCGAGCAGTACTTC.

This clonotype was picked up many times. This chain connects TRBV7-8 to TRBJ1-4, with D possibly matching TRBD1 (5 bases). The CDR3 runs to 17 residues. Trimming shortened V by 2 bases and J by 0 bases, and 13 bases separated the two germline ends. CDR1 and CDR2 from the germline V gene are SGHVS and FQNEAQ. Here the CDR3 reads CASSLRGRVATNEKLFF. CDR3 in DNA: TGTGCCAGCAGCTTAAGGGGCAGGGTGGCAACTAATGAAAAACTGTTTTTT.

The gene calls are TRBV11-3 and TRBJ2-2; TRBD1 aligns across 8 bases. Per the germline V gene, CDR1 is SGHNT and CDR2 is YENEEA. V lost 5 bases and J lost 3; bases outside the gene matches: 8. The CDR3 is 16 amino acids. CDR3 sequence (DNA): TGTGCCAGCAGCACATCCCACAGGGGGTACACCGGGGAGCTGTTTTTT. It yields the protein CASSTSHRGYTGELFF.

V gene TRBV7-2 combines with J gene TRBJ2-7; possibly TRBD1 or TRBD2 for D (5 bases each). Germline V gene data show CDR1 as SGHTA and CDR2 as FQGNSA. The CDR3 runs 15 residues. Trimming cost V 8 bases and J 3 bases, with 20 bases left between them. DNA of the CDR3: TGTGCCAGCGCCCGGGGCGACCTACTAATCTACGAGCAGTACTTC. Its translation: CASARGDLLIYEQYF.

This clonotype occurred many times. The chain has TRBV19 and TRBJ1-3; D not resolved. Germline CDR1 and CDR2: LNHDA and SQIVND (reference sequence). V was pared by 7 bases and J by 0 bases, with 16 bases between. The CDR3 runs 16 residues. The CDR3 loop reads CASTEQPVASGNTIYF. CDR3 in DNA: TGTGCCAGTACCGAACAGCCCGTGGCCTCTGGAAACACCATATATTTT.

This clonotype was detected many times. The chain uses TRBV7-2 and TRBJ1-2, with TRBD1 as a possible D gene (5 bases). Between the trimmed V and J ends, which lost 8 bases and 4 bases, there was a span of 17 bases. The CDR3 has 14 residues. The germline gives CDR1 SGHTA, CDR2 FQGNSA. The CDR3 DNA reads TGTGCCAGCGATTACCGGGACGGGGTCTATGGCTACACCTTC. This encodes CASDYRDGVYGYTF.

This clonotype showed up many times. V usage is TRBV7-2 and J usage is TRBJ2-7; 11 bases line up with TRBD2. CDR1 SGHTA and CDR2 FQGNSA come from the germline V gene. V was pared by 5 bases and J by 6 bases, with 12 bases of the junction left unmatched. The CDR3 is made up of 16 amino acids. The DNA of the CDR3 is TGTGCCAGCAGCCCTACTCGACTAGCGGGACGAGGCGAGCAGTACTTC. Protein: CASSPTRLAGRGEQYF.

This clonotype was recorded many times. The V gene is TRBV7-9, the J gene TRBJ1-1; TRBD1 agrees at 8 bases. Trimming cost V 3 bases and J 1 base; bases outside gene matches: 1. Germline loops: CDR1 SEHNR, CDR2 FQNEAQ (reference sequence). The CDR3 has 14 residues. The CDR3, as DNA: TGTGCCAGCAGCTTGGGACAGGAGAACACTGAAGCTTTCTTT. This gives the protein CASSLGQENTEAFF. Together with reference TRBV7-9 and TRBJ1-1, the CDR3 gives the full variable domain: DTGVSQNPRHKITKRGQNVTFRCDPISEHNRLYWYRQTLGQGPEFLTYFQNEAQLEKSRLLSDRFSAERPKGSFSTLEIQRTEQGDSAMYLCASSLGQENTEAFFGQGTRLTVV.

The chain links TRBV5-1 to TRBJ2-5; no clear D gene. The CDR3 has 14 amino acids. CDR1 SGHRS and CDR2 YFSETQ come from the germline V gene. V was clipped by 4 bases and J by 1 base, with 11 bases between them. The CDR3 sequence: CASSLGRPQETQYF. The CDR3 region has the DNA TGCGCCAGCAGCCTAGGACGGCCCCAAGAGACCCAGTACTTC.

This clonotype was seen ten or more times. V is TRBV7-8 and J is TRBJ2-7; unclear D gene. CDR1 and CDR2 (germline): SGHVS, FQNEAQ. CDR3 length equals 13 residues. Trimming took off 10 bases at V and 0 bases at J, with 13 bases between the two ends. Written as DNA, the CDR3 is TGTGCCACCAGAGGTATTAGCTCCTACGAGCAGTACTTC. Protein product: CATRGISSYEQYF.

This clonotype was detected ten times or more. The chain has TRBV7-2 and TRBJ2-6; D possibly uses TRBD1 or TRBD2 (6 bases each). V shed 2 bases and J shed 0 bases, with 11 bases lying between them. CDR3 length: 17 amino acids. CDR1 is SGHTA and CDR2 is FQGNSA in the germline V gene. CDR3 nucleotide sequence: TGTGCCAGCAGCTTAAGAGGGGGGAACTCTGGGGCCAACGTCCTGACTTTC. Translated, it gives CASSLRGGNSGANVLTF.

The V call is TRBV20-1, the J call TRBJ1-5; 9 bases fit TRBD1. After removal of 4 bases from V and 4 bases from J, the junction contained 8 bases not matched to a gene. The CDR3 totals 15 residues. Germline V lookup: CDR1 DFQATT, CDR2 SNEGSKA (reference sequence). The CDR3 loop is CSATYGTGLNQPQHF. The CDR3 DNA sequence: TGCAGTGCTACCTACGGGACAGGGCTTAATCAGCCCCAGCATTTT.

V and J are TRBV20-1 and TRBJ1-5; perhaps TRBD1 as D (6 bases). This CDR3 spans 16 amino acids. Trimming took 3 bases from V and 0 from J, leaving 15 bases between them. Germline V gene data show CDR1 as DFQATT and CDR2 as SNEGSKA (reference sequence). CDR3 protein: CSARGDRRHSNQPQHF. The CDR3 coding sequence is TGCAGTGCTAGGGGTGACAGGAGACATAGCAATCAGCCCCAGCATTTT.

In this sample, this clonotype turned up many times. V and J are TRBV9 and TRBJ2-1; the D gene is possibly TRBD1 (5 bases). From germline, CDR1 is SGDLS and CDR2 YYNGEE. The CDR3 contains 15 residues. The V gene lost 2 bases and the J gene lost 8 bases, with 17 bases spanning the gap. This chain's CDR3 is CASSVHLRDVDEQFF. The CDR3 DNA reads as TGTGCCAGCAGCGTTCACCTCAGGGATGTCGATGAGCAGTTCTTC.

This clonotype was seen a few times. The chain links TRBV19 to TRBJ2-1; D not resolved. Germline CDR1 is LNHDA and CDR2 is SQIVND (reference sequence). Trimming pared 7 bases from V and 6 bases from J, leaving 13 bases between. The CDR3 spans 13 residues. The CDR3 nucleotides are TGTGCCAGTACGGACCCGAAACTCAATGAGCAGTTCTTC. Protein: CASTDPKLNEQFF.

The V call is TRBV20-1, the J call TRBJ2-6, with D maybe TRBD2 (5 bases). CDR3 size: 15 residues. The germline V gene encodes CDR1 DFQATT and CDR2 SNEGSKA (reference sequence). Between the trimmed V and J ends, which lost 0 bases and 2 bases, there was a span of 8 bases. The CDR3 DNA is TGCAGTGCTAGAGATCCGCGGGCTGGGGCCAACGTCCTGACTTTC. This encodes CSARDPRAGANVLTF.

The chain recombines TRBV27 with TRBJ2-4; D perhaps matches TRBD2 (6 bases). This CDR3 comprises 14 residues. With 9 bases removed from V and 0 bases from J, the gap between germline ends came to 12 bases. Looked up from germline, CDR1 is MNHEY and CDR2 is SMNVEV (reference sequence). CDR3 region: CASKIGGAKNIQYF. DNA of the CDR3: TGTGCCAGTAAAATCGGGGGAGCCAAAAACATTCAGTACTTC.

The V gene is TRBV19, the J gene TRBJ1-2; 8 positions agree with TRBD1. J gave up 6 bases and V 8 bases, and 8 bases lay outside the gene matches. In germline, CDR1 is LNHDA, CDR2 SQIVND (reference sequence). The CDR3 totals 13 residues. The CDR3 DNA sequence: TGTGCCAGTTCCACCAGGGGGCGGGATGGCTACACCTTC. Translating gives CASSTRGRDGYTF.

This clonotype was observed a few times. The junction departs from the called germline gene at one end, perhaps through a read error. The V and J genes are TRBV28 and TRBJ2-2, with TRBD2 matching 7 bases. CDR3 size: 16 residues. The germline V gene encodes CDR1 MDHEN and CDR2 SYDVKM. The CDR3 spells CASTLTSQRGGGELFF. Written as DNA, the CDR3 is TGTGCCAGCACTTTAACATCCCAGCGGGGAGGCGGGGAGCTGTTTTTT.